This T cell receptor beta chain was identified in a study of control samples from healthy donors and cancer patients. TCRdb's table, derived via immunoSEQ multiplex PCR, lists solely in-frame clones and lacks some. The sample includes under 150,000 clones, approximately 95% of them seen just once. This CDR3 has 15 residues. J gave up 6 bases and V 7 bases, and 8 bases lay outside the gene matches. Germline V lookup: CDR1 MNHEY, CDR2 SVGAGI. This clone was recorded only once. The sequenced material came from blood. The chain links TRBV6-5 to TRBJ2-2; 10 positions agree with TRBD2. The clonotype originates from a man younger than 45 in good health. CDR3 coding DNA: TGTGCCAGCATTCCTAGCGGGGGTGGTTCCGGGGAGCTGTTTTTT. Translating it yields CASIPSGGGSGELFF.